The 32 T cell receptor beta chains below were found in one sample sequenced in a study of regulatory T cells in long-lasting Graves disease. Assembly of TCR beta libraries relied on iRepertoire HTBI primers together with Arm-PCR of CDR3 regions. TCRdb reprocessed the multiplex PCR reads via MiXCR and lists one record per CDR3 protein. The sample lists more than 650,000 distinct CDR3 sequences, about 32% occurring once. Time point of the sample: persistent/refractory GD, antithyroid drugs over 5 years with positive TRAb. Following extraction of RNA from PBMCs, that RNA was used to make the TCR library. The material sequenced was peripheral blood mononuclear cells (PBMCs), taken when the disease was refractory, from a patient treated with antithyroid drugs. Source of these receptors: a female donor with Graves disease.

V is TRBV28 and J is TRBJ1-4; 9 nucleotides agree with TRBD1. This CDR3 has 14 residues. V lost 6 bases, J lost 8 bases, and 7 bases stayed unmatched. Germline V CDR1 and CDR2: MDHEN, SYDVKM. The CDR3 sequence is CASSADRGGEKLFF. The CDR3 DNA is TGTGCCAGCAGCGCCGACAGGGGGGGGGAAAAACTGTTTTTT.

Of note for this clonotype: The CDR3 ends on some other residue instead of the conserved phenylalanine or tryptophan, so this is likely a read error. V is TRBV2 and J is TRBJ1-2, with 9 nucleotides matching TRBD1. The CDR3 loop spans 13 amino acids. Germline lookup yields CDR1 SNHLY and CDR2 FYNNEI. The V gene end was trimmed by 3 bases and the J gene end by 6 bases; junction bases not matched to a gene: 2. The CDR3 region has the DNA TGTGCCAGCAGTGAGACAGGGGGAAATGGCTACACCCTC. It is translated as CASSETGGNGYTL.

The table lists this clonotype with a few counts. This sequence joins TRBV3-1 and TRBJ1-1; the D is unclear. The CDR3 extends over 14 amino acids. Deletions cut 2 bases from V and 0 bases from J, with 7 bases between. Germline CDR1 reads LGHDT; CDR2 reads YNNKEL (reference sequence). DNA of the CDR3: TGTGCCAGCAGCCAAAACCGGTTGAACACTGAAGCTTTCTTT. It specifies CASSQNRLNTEAFF. Combining the CDR3 with reference TRBV3-1 and TRBJ1-1 gives the whole variable domain DTAVSQTPKYLVTQMGNDKSIKCEQNLGHDTMYWYKQDSKKFLKIMFSYNNKELIINETVPNRFSPKSPDKAHLNLHINSLELGDSAVYFCASSQNRLNTEAFFGQGTRLTVV.

A few counts support this clonotype. Because it lacks the conserved phenylalanine or tryptophan at the end, this CDR3 is likely a read error. The chain employs TRBV29-1 and TRBJ1-2; no definite D call. The CDR3 is 13 amino acids. V lost 3 bases and J 3 bases, leaving 11 bases between the germline ends. In germline, CDR1 is SQVTM, CDR2 ANQGSEA. In DNA, the CDR3 is TGCAGCGTTGAGATAGCGGCAGACTATGGCTACACCCTC. It translates to CSVEIAADYGYTL.

The rearrangement links TRBV9 to TRBJ2-7; 8 bases are a match to TRBD2. This CDR3 has 14 residues. After removal of 5 bases from V and 2 bases from J, the junction contained 6 bases not matched to a gene. The V gene's germline CDR1 is SGDLS and CDR2 YYNGEE. The DNA for the CDR3 is TGTGCCAGCAGTCCGGGGGGGCTCACCTACGAGCAGTACTTC. It codes for CASSPGGLTYEQYF.

The chain links TRBV10-3 to TRBJ1-5; D is undetermined. The germline V gene has CDR1 ENHRY and CDR2 SYGVKD. The CDR3 is 16 residues long. V shed 0 bases and J shed 6 bases, with 15 bases lying between them. The CDR3 reads CAISESWTRRVQPQHF. The CDR3 region has the DNA TGTGCCATCAGTGAGTCGTGGACGAGACGGGTTCAGCCCCAGCATTTT.

This clonotype has just a few counts. The chain joins TRBV11-2 to TRBJ2-7; no clear D. CDR1 is SGHAT and CDR2 is FQNNGV in the germline V gene. Deletions cut 2 bases from V and 6 bases from J, with 14 bases between. The CDR3 loop spans 14 amino acids. The CDR3 sequence is CASSLTPASGEQYF. CDR3 nucleotide sequence: TGTGCCAGCAGCTTAACCCCAGCATCCGGCGAGCAGTACTTC.

The gene calls are TRBV18 and TRBJ2-7; the D gene is possibly TRBD2 (6 bases). The germline V gene has CDR1 KGHSH and CDR2 LQKENI. The CDR3 is 14 amino acids. V shed 6 bases and J shed 1 base, with 13 bases lying between them. The CDR3 region is CASSKDYRSYEQYF. As DNA, the CDR3 is TGTGCCAGCTCGAAGGACTACCGATCCTACGAGCAGTACTTC.

In nucleotides, the CDR3 is TGTGCCAGCAGACGAGGACAGGGTCAGTTGGTAAACTACGAGCAGTACTTC. Translating gives CASRRGQGQLVNYEQYF. V usage is TRBV6-1 and J usage is TRBJ2-7, with TRBD1 matching 8 bases. The CDR3 has 17 amino acids. Germline CDR1 MNHNS, CDR2 SASEGT. After removal of 6 bases from V and 3 bases from J, the junction contained 16 bases not matched to a gene.

Ten or more counts support this clonotype. The chain links TRBV12-3 or TRBV12-4 to TRBJ1-4, with D uncertain. V lost 3 bases to trimming and J lost 7 bases, with 12 bases between them. There are 14 residues in the CDR3. Here the CDR3 reads CASSLSGFSEKLFF. The CDR3 nucleotides are TGTGCCAGCAGTTTGAGTGGTTTTAGTGAAAAACTGTTTTTT.

As DNA, the CDR3 is TGTGCCAGCAGCCCAAGCGGCCGTGAGCAGTTCTTC. Amino acids: CASSPSGREQFF. The rearrangement links TRBV7-9 to TRBJ2-1, with D tentatively TRBD2 (5 bases). The CDR3 runs to 12 residues. Germline V gives CDR1 SEHNR, CDR2 FQNEAQ (reference sequence). V shed 5 bases and J shed 9 bases, with 11 bases lying between them. Combining the CDR3 with reference TRBV7-9 and TRBJ2-1 gives the whole variable domain DTGVSQNPRHKITKRGQNVTFRCDPISEHNRLYWYRQTLGQGPEFLTYFQNEAQLEKSRLLSDRFSAERPKGSFSTLEIQRTEQGDSAMYLCASSPSGREQFFGPGTRLTVL.

As for this clonotype: The junction departs from the called germline gene at one end, perhaps through a read error. The chain combines TRBV6-4 with TRBJ1-1, with a tentative D call TRBD1 (5 bases). From germline, CDR1 is MRHNA and CDR2 SNTAGT. The CDR3 totals 13 residues. The CDR3 is CAAIGAGSTEASF. The CDR3 nucleotides are TGTGCCGCCATTGGGGCAGGATCCACTGAAGCTTCCTTT.

The rearrangement joins TRBV3-1 to TRBJ2-5, with a weak D call TRBD2 (6 bases). The V gene's germline CDR1 is LGHDT and CDR2 YNNKEL (reference sequence). The CDR3 runs to 16 residues. V was shortened by 5 bases and J by 1 base, with 17 bases between the two germline ends. The CDR3: CASSYLGRETQETQYF. CDR3 coding DNA: TGTGCCAGCAGCTACCTTGGTCGGGAGACCCAAGAGACCCAGTACTTC.

The chain recombines TRBV5-1 with TRBJ1-1; maybe TRBD1 (6 bases). There are 14 residues in the CDR3. The V end lost 4 bases, the J end lost 0 bases, and 10 bases lay between the germline ends. Germline values: CDR1 SGHRS, CDR2 YFSETQ. The CDR3 region is CASSTWTVNTEAFF. In DNA, the CDR3 is TGCGCCAGCAGCACCTGGACAGTGAACACTGAAGCTTTCTTT. Full variable domain (rest looked up from reference TRBV5-1 and TRBJ1-1): KAGVTQTPRYLIKTRGQQVTLSCSPISGHRSVSWYQQTPGQGLQFLFEYFSETQRNKGNFPGRFSGRQFSNSRSEMNVSTLELGDSALYLCASSTWTVNTEAFFGQGTRLTVV.

This clonotype was seen ten or more times. This chain uses TRBV24-1 with TRBJ1-2; 8 nucleotides agree with TRBD1. Per germline, CDR1 KGHDR and CDR2 SFDVKD. The CDR3 extends over 14 amino acids. The J segment lost 6 bases and the V segment lost 3 bases, leaving 5 bases of the junction unmatched. DNA of the CDR3: TGTGCCACCAGTGATCGCGGACAGGGTAATGGCTACACCTTC. Translating it yields CATSDRGQGNGYTF.

Remarks on this clonotype: A read error may account for a junction end that differs from germline. The chain combines TRBV9 with TRBJ2-7; 10 positions match TRBD2. The CDR3 extends over 14 amino acids. CDR1 and CDR2 (germline): SGDLS, YYNGEE. CDR3 nucleotide sequence: TGTGCCAGCTGCGTAGCGGGGGGCTCCTACGAGCAGTACTTC. It specifies CASCVAGGSYEQYF.

The V gene is TRBV10-3, the J gene TRBJ1-1; 8 positions agree with TRBD1. The J segment lost 3 bases and the V segment lost 4 bases, leaving 10 bases of the junction unmatched. Germline assignment: CDR1 ENHRY and CDR2 SYGVKD. This CDR3 spans 16 amino acids. CDR3 sequence (DNA): TGTGCCATCAGTGCCGGCAGGGGGCCGAGGGACACTGAAGCTTTCTTT. The encoded protein is CAISAGRGPRDTEAFF.

This rearrangement joins TRBV6-5 to TRBJ1-1, with D possibly matching TRBD1 (6 bases). Trimming left V 2 bases short and J 1 base short, with 23 bases between. The CDR3 extends over 19 amino acids. The germline V gene has CDR1 MNHEY and CDR2 SVGAGI. The CDR3 is CASSYRGGGRAGTNTEAFF. Written as DNA, the CDR3 is TGTGCCAGCAGTTACAGAGGCGGGGGGCGGGCAGGAACGAACACTGAAGCTTTCTTT.

V and J are TRBV3-1 and TRBJ1-3; no firm D call. CDR1 is LGHDT and CDR2 is YNNKEL in the germline V gene (reference sequence). V was pared by 2 bases and J by 2 bases, with 7 bases between. CDR3 length equals 14 residues. CDR3 in amino acids: CASSQRVPGNTIYF. CDR3 coding DNA: TGTGCCAGCAGCCAACGAGTACCTGGAAACACCATATATTTT.

V is TRBV2 and J is TRBJ1-3; tentative D call: TRBD1 (6 bases). V lost 2 bases and J 2 bases, leaving 10 bases between the germline ends. Germline V gene lookup returns CDR1 SNHLY and CDR2 FYNNEI. The CDR3 covers 15 residues. CDR3 bases: TGTGCCAGCAGTGAAAGGGGGGGGACTGGAAACACCATATATTTT. It codes for CASSERGGTGNTIYF.

This chain uses TRBV30 with TRBJ1-4; 10 bases map to TRBD1. The CDR3 is 15 amino acids. Trimming took 3 bases from V and 8 from J; bases not matched to a gene: 9. The germline gives CDR1 GTSNPN, CDR2 SVGIG (reference sequence). Here the CDR3 reads CAWRRPGTGDEKLFF. The DNA of the CDR3 is TGTGCCTGGAGACGCCCCGGGACAGGGGACGAAAAACTGTTTTTT.

The CDR3 bases are TGTGCCAGCACCCTCGGGGGACGCACTGAAGCTTTCTTT. Translating it yields CASTLGGRTEAFF. This chain connects TRBV12-3 or TRBV12-4 to TRBJ1-1; TRBD1 is a possible D gene (5 bases). The CDR3 has 13 amino acids. V gave up 7 bases and J gave up 4 bases, with 13 bases separating them.

This clonotype was detected many times. V usage is TRBV28 and J usage is TRBJ1-4; D is ambiguous. The germline gives CDR1 MDHEN, CDR2 SYDVKM. This CDR3 has 14 residues. The V gene lost 3 bases and the J gene lost 0 bases, with 5 bases spanning the gap. The CDR3 coding sequence is TGTGCCAGCAGTTTTGTAGCAACTAATGAAAAACTGTTTTTT. Protein sequence: CASSFVATNEKLFF.

V usage is TRBV15 and J usage is TRBJ2-7, with a possible D match to TRBD2 (5 bases). The CDR3 has 15 residues. The germline V and J ends were trimmed by 1 base and 0 bases, with 10 bases remaining between them. Germline-derived CDR1 and CDR2 are LNHNV and YYDKDF (reference sequence). CDR3 nucleotides: TGTGCCACCAGCAGAGGCGGGCCTAGCTCCTACGAGCAGTACTTC. Protein sequence: CATSRGGPSSYEQYF. Combining the CDR3 with reference TRBV15 and TRBJ2-7 gives the whole variable domain DAMVIQNPRYQVTQFGKPVTLSCSQTLNHNVMYWYQQKSSQAPKLLFHYYDKDFNNEADTPDNFQSRRPNTSFCFLDIRSPGLGDTAMYLCATSRGGPSSYEQYFGPGTRLTVT.

The rearrangement joins TRBV5-1 to TRBJ1-6; the D is unclear. Germline CDR1 is SGHRS and CDR2 is YFSETQ. V was shortened by 1 base and J by 7 bases, with 6 bases between the two germline ends. The CDR3 runs 13 residues. The CDR3 DNA is TGCGCCAGCAGCTTGAGAGGGAATTCACCCCTCCACTTT. This encodes CASSLRGNSPLHF.

The genes are TRBV30 and TRBJ1-1, with D unclear. In germline, CDR1 is GTSNPN, CDR2 SVGIG (reference sequence). V lost 3 bases and J lost 0, with 11 bases in between. The CDR3 is 14 residues long. The chain's CDR3 is CAWSPRSMNTEAFF. Here the CDR3 DNA reads TGTGCCTGGAGCCCTCGGAGCATGAACACTGAAGCTTTCTTT.

This clonotype was recorded at least ten times. V is TRBV28 and J is TRBJ2-7; 11 bases fit TRBD2. Germline-derived CDR1 and CDR2 are MDHEN and SYDVKM. The CDR3 has 15 amino acids. The V and J ends lost 7 bases and 2 bases, in that order; junction bases with no gene match: 7. The CDR3 spells CASTLIAGGAYEQYF. CDR3 nucleotide sequence: TGTGCCAGCACCTTAATAGCGGGAGGGGCCTACGAGCAGTACTTC.

The chain recombines TRBV3-1 with TRBJ1-1, with D possibly TRBD1 on 6 matching bases. The germline V gene has CDR1 LGHDT and CDR2 YNNKEL (reference sequence). The CDR3 extends over 14 amino acids. V was clipped by 4 bases and J by 2 bases, with 11 bases between them. This CDR3 is CASSLPGHNTEAFF. CDR3 coding DNA: TGTGCCAGCAGCCTCCCGGGACACAACACTGAAGCTTTCTTT.

The V and J genes are TRBV7-9 and TRBJ2-5, with 8 bases fitting TRBD1. The junction had 8 bases not matched to a gene; V was cut back by 3 bases and J by 5 bases. Germline CDR1 reads SEHNR; CDR2 reads FQNEAQ (reference sequence). The CDR3 is made up of 15 amino acids. CDR3 DNA: TGTGCCAGCAGCTTCCCCGGACAGGGCTGGGAGACCCAGTACTTC. Its translation is CASSFPGQGWETQYF.

The chain couples TRBV29-1 to TRBJ2-7; 7 bases align to TRBD1. V dropped 4 bases and J dropped 2; count of bases not matched to a gene: 8. The CDR3 covers 14 residues. Germline values: CDR1 SQVTM, CDR2 ANQGSEA. CDR3 protein: CSVADGTATYEQYF. The CDR3 DNA follows: TGCAGCGTTGCCGACGGGACAGCGACCTACGAGCAGTACTTC.

This clonotype occurred a few times. The V call is TRBV20-1, the J call TRBJ1-4; no reliable D call. CDR1 is DFQATT and CDR2 is SNEGSKA in the germline V gene (reference sequence). There are 15 residues in the CDR3. The germline V and J ends were trimmed by 3 bases and 1 base, with 12 bases remaining between them. In DNA form, the CDR3 reads TGCAGTGCTAGTCCCCCCGAGATAACTAATGAAAAACTGTTTTTT. This codes for CSASPPEITNEKLFF.

The chain is built from TRBV15 and TRBJ1-4, with 10 bases lining up with TRBD1. The CDR3 has 17 residues. V shed 1 base, J shed 1 base, and the junction held 3 bases outside the gene matches. Germline loops: CDR1 LNHNV, CDR2 YYDKDF (reference sequence). CDR3: CATSRGQGAGTNEKLFF. Written as DNA, the CDR3 is TGTGCCACCAGCAGAGGACAGGGGGCAGGAACTAATGAAAAACTGTTTTTT.